Listed below are T cell receptor beta chains from one sample, sequenced in a study of immune cell composition in non-small cell lung cancer. TCRdb keeps only in-frame clones here, not all; method: immunoSEQ multiplex PCR. Of approximately 3,100 clones in the sample, roughly three quarters were seen once. The sample was lung tumor tissue. These receptors were taken from a human donor with non-small cell lung cancer. Each CDR3 is given with its conserved first and last residue. Fields, in order: D gene, V gene, clone size, J gene, CDR3 DNA, CDR3 protein. The D gene is left open where the match is weak. Expanded clones are given a class, and other clones once, few, many or no size at all.

>NA|TRBV2|NA|TRBJ2-7
TGTGCCAGCAGAAGTTTGCGAGGTCCCTACGAGCAGTACTTC
CASRSLRGPYEQYF
>NA|TRBV6-6|once|TRBJ1-2
TGTGCCAGCAGTTCCACTTGGAGTGACTATGGCTACACCTTC
CASSSTWSDYGYTF
>TRBD1|TRBV7-2|NA|TRBJ1-1
TGTGCCAGCAGGAGACAGGGGGACACTGAAGCTTTCTTT
CASRRQGDTEAFF
>TRBD1|TRBV19|NA|TRBJ1-5
TGTGCCAGTAGTATCGGACCGGGACAGGGGGCGCAAGGCAATCAGCCCCAGCATTTT
CASSIGPGQGAQGNQPQHF
>NA|TRBV5-1|NA|TRBJ1-2
TGCGCCAGCAGCTTGGAGTGGTCACTGCTGAACTATGGCTACACCTTC
CASSLEWSLLNYGYTF
>NA|TRBV10-2|NA|TRBJ2-7
TGCGCCAGCAGTGAGTCGACGACAGGTGGGGAGCAGTACTTC
CASSESTTGGEQYF
>NA|TRBV2|NA|TRBJ1-2
TGTGCCAGCAGTGACTGGGGAGGGGACGGCTACACCTTC
CASSDWGGDGYTF
>TRBD1|TRBV29-1|NA|TRBJ2-7
TGCAGCGTTCTTAAGGGGGCTCAAGACGAGCAGTACTTC
CSVLKGAQDEQYF
>TRBD1|TRBV28|few|TRBJ2-7
TGTGCCAGCAGTAGTGGGACAGCGGAGCAGTACTTC
CASSSGTAEQYF
>NA|TRBV23-1|NA|TRBJ2-7
TGCGCCAGCGAACCTGGGGCGGGACAGCAGTACTTC
CASEPGAGQQYF
>NA|TRBV5-4|NA|TRBJ2-7
TGTGCCAGCGGAGAAGCCGGGACAATGGGGGACTACGAGCAGTACTTC
CASGEAGTMGDYEQYF
>NA|TRBV11-3|NA|TRBJ2-7
TGTGCCAGCAGCCAAGCGCCGTGGCGAGCGTACGAGCAGTACTTC
CASSQAPWRAYEQYF
>TRBD1|TRBV6-6|few|TRBJ1-6
TGTGCCAGCAGGCTTACTTCGGGACAGGTCCATTCACCCCTCCACTTT
CASRLTSGQVHSPLHF
>NA|TRBV28|few|TRBJ2-2
TGTGCCAGCACGGTACCGAACACCGGGGAGCTGTTTTTT
CASTVPNTGELFF
>NA|TRBV14|NA|TRBJ2-7
TGTGCCAGCAGCCATCAACAGGGCGTGGGGGAGCAGTACTTC
CASSHQQGVGEQYF
>TRBD1|TRBV6-5|NA|TRBJ2-3
TGTGCCAGCCGACAGGGGGCATATGATACGCAGTATTTT
CASRQGAYDTQYF
>TRBD1|TRBV6-1|NA|TRBJ1-1
TGTGCCAGCAACAGGGGAAATCAGAACACTGAAGCTTTCTTT
CASNRGNQNTEAFF
>TRBD2|TRBV7-2|NA|TRBJ2-1
TGTGCCAGCAGCTTAGGGGGAAGCGGGGGGCCTTACAATGAGCAGTTCTTC
CASSLGGSGGPYNEQFF
>NA|TRBV5-5|NA|TRBJ1-3
TGTGCCAGCAGCTTGTTCCCCATGAGTCTAGACACCATATATTTT
CASSLFPMSLDTIYF
>NA|TRBV2|few|TRBJ1-2
TGTGCCAGCAGAGGGGCGGACTATGGCTACACCTTC
CASRGADYGYTF
>NA|TRBV14|once|TRBJ2-3
TGTGCCAGCAGCCAAAACCCGGCAGATACGCAGTATTTT
CASSQNPADTQYF
>NA|TRBV11-3|NA|TRBJ2-7
TGTGCCAGCAGCTTAATAATCCCGGGTGTCAACGAGCAGTACTTC
CASSLIIPGVNEQYF
>NA|TRBV5-6|NA|TRBJ2-1
TGTGCCAGCAGCCTGGGGAGGCCAGAGCAGTTCTTC
CASSLGRPEQFF
>NA|TRBV10-3|NA|TRBJ1-4
TGTGCCATCAGTGATCATAATCAGGGAACTAATGAAAAACTGTTTTTT
CAISDHNQGTNEKLFF
>TRBD1|TRBV5-4|NA|TRBJ2-5
TGTGCCAGCAGGGCCGGGACAGAAGAGACCCAGTACTTC
CASRAGTEETQYF
>NA|TRBV6-6|NA|TRBJ1-5
TGTGCCAGCAGTTACTCGATGGAGGGTAACCAGCCCCAGCATTTT
CASSYSMEGNQPQHF
>NA|TRBV5-1|NA|TRBJ2-6
TGCGCCAGCAGCTTGGTCGGGGGTATTCAGTCTGGGGCCAACGTCCTGACTTTC
CASSLVGGIQSGANVLTF
>TRBD2|TRBV7-2|NA|TRBJ2-7
TGTGCCAGCAGCATCATAGCGGGGCGAACGGAAGAGCAGTACTTC
CASSIIAGRTEEQYF
>NA|TRBV30|NA|TRBJ2-3
TGTGCCTGGGGAGGGCGTGATACGCAGTATTTT
CAWGGRDTQYF
>NA|TRBV18|NA|TRBJ2-3
TGTGCCAGCTCACCAGGGCTGATTAGCACAGATACGCAGTATTTT
CASSPGLISTDTQYF
>NA|TRBV5-4|NA|TRBJ2-1
TGTGCCAGCAGCCCCCAGGGGCCAACCTACAATGAGCAGTTCTTC
CASSPQGPTYNEQFF
>TRBD1|TRBV5-4|NA|TRBJ2-1
TGTGCCAGCAGCCTAGGGGGCGCGGGTGAGCAGTTCTTC
CASSLGGAGEQFF
>TRBD1|TRBV27|NA|TRBJ2-7
TGTGCCAGCAGTTTATACCGGACAGGCATCTACGAGCAGTACTTC
CASSLYRTGIYEQYF
>TRBD1|TRBV28|few|TRBJ1-2
TGTGCCAGCAGTTCGGACAGGGAATATGGCTACACCTTC
CASSSDREYGYTF
>NA|TRBV5-1|NA|TRBJ1-3
TGCGCCAGCAGCTTGTCGGGGGGTTCGGACACCATATATTTT
CASSLSGGSDTIYF
>NA|TRBV4-2|NA|TRBJ1-1
TGTGCCAGCAGCTTGATCGGGGGGCCGAACACTGAAGCTTTCTTT
CASSLIGGPNTEAFF
>TRBD1|TRBV2|NA|TRBJ2-6
TGTGCCAGCAGTGTCCGGACAGGGGGCGCTGGGGCCAACGTCCTGACTTTC
CASSVRTGGAGANVLTF
>NA|TRBV5-5|few|TRBJ2-3
TGTGCCAGCAGCTCTACAGGGAGCACAGATACGCAGTATTTT
CASSSTGSTDTQYF
>NA|TRBV6-5|NA|TRBJ1-4
TGTGCCAGCAGTTCCCCTTCCAGGGGAGAAAAACTGTTTTTT
CASSSPSRGEKLFF
>TRBD1|TRBV10-3|NA|TRBJ1-6
TGTGCCATCAGTGCCGACAGGGGCAATTCACCCCTCCACTTT
CAISADRGNSPLHF
>TRBD1|TRBV7-9|few|TRBJ2-6
TGTGCCAGCAGCACCAACAGGGGCTCTGGGGCCAACGTCCTGACTTTC
CASSTNRGSGANVLTF
>NA|TRBV4-1|NA|TRBJ1-6
TGCGCCAGCAGCCAAGATTTCGGGGGTTCACCCCTCCACTTT
CASSQDFGGSPLHF
>NA|TRBV7-2|NA|TRBJ2-2
TGTGCCAGCAGCTTAACAGCCTTGTCCGGGGAGCTGTTTTTT
CASSLTALSGELFF
>NA|TRBV5-4|NA|TRBJ1-1
TGTGCCAGCAGCTTGGGGGGCCCGAACACTGAAGCTTTCTTT
CASSLGGPNTEAFF
>NA|TRBV28|NA|TRBJ1-4
TGTGCCAGCAGACAGGGTGGTAGTGAAAAACTGTTTTTT
CASRQGGSEKLFF
>TRBD1|TRBV6-5|NA|TRBJ2-3
TGTGCCAGCAGTAAACAGGGGGCTTCGGTGAATACGCAGTATTTT
CASSKQGASVNTQYF
>TRBD1|TRBV19|NA|TRBJ1-2
TGTGCCAGTAGTTCCCACCGGGACAGGGGTCACTATGGCTACACCTTC
CASSSHRDRGHYGYTF
>TRBD1|TRBV30|NA|TRBJ2-3
TGTGCCTGGCAGGGGACAGGGGATACGCAGTATTTT
CAWQGTGDTQYF
>TRBD1|TRBV2|NA|TRBJ1-5
TGTGCCAGCAGAGCGGAACAGGGGGCTGGTCAGCCCCAGCATTTT
CASRAEQGAGQPQHF
>NA|TRBV7-9|NA|TRBJ2-6
TGTGCCAGCAGCTTAGGTGGGGGGTCTGGGGCCAACGTCCTGACTTTC
CASSLGGGSGANVLTF
>TRBD1|TRBV9|few|TRBJ1-5
TGTGCCAGCAGCAACGACAGGGGATTTCAGCCCCAGCATTTT
CASSNDRGFQPQHF
>TRBD1|TRBV13|NA|TRBJ2-7
TGTGCCAGCAGCTTAGGGACAGGGAACTCCTACGAGCAGTACTTC
CASSLGTGNSYEQYF
>NA|TRBV7-7|NA|TRBJ2-5
TGTGCTAGCAGCTCCGGCAGGGCTGAGACCCAGTACTTC
CASSSGRAETQYF
>TRBD1|TRBV10-3|NA|TRBJ2-2
TGTGCCATCAGCCGGGACAGGGGGACGTCCGGGGAGCTGTTTTTT
CAISRDRGTSGELFF
>NA|TRBV11-2|NA|TRBJ1-1
TGTGCCAGCAGCCCAAGACAGAGAAACACTGAAGCTTTCTTT
CASSPRQRNTEAFF
>NA|TRBV7-6|NA|TRBJ2-5
TGTGCCAGCAGCTTAGCTGGACTGCAAGAGACCCAGTACTTC
CASSLAGLQETQYF
>NA|TRBV12-2|few|TRBJ1-6
TGTGCCAGCAGCCTCGGACAGGGAACACCCCTCCACTTT
CASSLGQGTPLHF
>NA|TRBV30|NA|TRBJ1-2
TGTGCCTGGAGTCCTACAACGGCGGTGAACTATGGCTACACCTTC
CAWSPTTAVNYGYTF